This TCR beta chain was captured in a study of T cell repertoires in cytomegalovirus infection. Study details: Evidence of both CMV infection and a matching HLA type came from public TCR beta signatures.

General observations from the study: The ex vivo response was dominated by HLA-C-restricted CMV-specific TCR beta clonotypes. There were carriers of CMV plus the relevant HLA, and cumulative public TCR beta family frequency identified them.

V trimming: 2 bases; J trimming: 3 bases; junction bases outside the gene matches: 4. Germline CDR1 and CDR2: SEHNR and FQNEAQ (reference sequence). This CDR3 contains 15 residues. Concerning this clonotype: Antigen unknown.

TCRdb analysed the reads with MiXCR anew, one entry per CDR3 protein. Of about 530,000 distinct CDR3 sequences detected, around 27% appear once; the ten largest clones hold approximately 13%. The V and J genes are TRBV7-9 and TRBJ2-5; 9 bases align to TRBD2. Sequencing was performed on PBMCs. This TCR derives from a human donor in good health (CMV status not recorded). Some clones in this sample may be carry-over from other donors' samples. The CDR3 bases are TGTGCCAGCAGCTTACGCGCTAGCGGGAAAGAGACCCAGTACTTC. Translation gives CASSLRASGKETQYF.